The next 10 T cell receptor beta chains were all read from a single sample in a study of T cells in Graves' hyperthyroidism and ophthalmopathy. Researchers amplified the TCR beta CDR3 regions from RNA transcripts. HTBI primers drove first-round RT-PCR of the TCR CDR3. TCRdb reprocessed the multiplex PCR reads with MiXCR, giving one entry per CDR3 protein. Altogether more than 550,000 distinct CDR3 sequences are present, 15% to 20% being singletons, with the ten largest covering around a sixth. The material sequenced was blood. These receptors originate from a man in his fifties with Graves' hyperthyroidism.

Ten or more counts support this clonotype. The gene calls are TRBV11-2 and TRBJ2-1, with 10 nucleotides matching TRBD2. Germline V CDR1 and CDR2: SGHAT, FQNNGV. The CDR3 consists of 17 residues. V shed 4 bases and J 4 bases; nucleotides not matched to a gene: 10. This CDR3 is CASSWGLAPDRYNEQFF. The CDR3 DNA is TGTGCCAGCAGCTGGGGACTAGCGCCCGACCGATACAATGAGCAGTTCTTC.

This clonotype was found a few times. The chain is built from TRBV6-1 and TRBJ2-7; TRBD1 or TRBD2 may be the D gene (5 bases each). V was pared by 4 bases and J by 3 bases, with 16 bases between. The germline V gene encodes CDR1 MNHNS and CDR2 SASEGT. The CDR3 consists of 15 residues. In nucleotides, the CDR3 is TGTGCCAGCAGTGGATTGGGGACGGAATTCTACGAGCAGTACTTC. Translation gives CASSGLGTEFYEQYF.

This chain links TRBV11-2 with TRBJ1-4; D gene unclear. The germline V and J ends were trimmed by 0 bases and 4 bases, with 18 bases remaining between them. Germline CDR1 is SGHAT and CDR2 is FQNNGV. The CDR3 has 18 residues. CDR3 sequence (DNA): TGTGCCAGCAGCTTAGATCTACCCTCACAGCTATTTAATGAAAAACTGTTTTTT. This gives the protein CASSLDLPSQLFNEKLFF. The complete variable domain, with remaining parts taken from reference TRBV11-2 and TRBJ1-4, reads EAGVAQSPRYKIIEKRQSVAFWCNPISGHATLYWYQQILGQGPKLLIQFQNNGVVDDSQLPKDRFSAERLKGVDSTLKIQPAKLEDSAVYLCASSLDLPSQLFNEKLFFGSGTQLSVL.

As concerns this clonotype: A read error may explain this, as a much larger clone is one base away. This rearrangement joins TRBV11-2 to TRBJ1-1, with D unresolved. The CDR3 spans 14 residues. V shed 4 bases and J shed 3 bases, with 12 bases lying between them. Germline values: CDR1 SGHAT, CDR2 FQNNGV. The CDR3 nucleotides read TGTGCCAGCAGCTCTGCAGAATTGGACACTGAAGCTTTCTTT. Protein sequence: CASSSAELDTEAFF.

This clonotype was found a few times. This rearrangement joins TRBV6-2 or TRBV6-3 to TRBJ1-5, with unresolved D. V lost 10 bases to trimming and J lost 4 bases, with 14 bases between them. The CDR3 loop spans 13 amino acids. In germline, CDR1 is MNHEY, CDR2 SVGEGT. CDR3 nucleotide sequence: TGTGCCACCCTGAGGGCCATAAATCAGCCCCAGCATTTT. Residues: CATLRAINQPQHF.

This clonotype was counted only a few times. V usage is TRBV10-3 and J usage is TRBJ1-2; no firm D call. This CDR3 has 13 residues. The germline V and J ends were trimmed by 2 bases and 5 bases, with 9 bases remaining between them. The V gene's germline CDR1 is ENHRY and CDR2 SYGVKD. The CDR3 nucleotides read TGTGCCATCAGTGAGCAGAATGGGTATGGCTACACCTTC. Translation: CAISEQNGYGYTF.

This clonotype appeared many times. The V call is TRBV11-2, the J call TRBJ2-7; TRBD1 matches at 11 bases. Germline V gives CDR1 SGHAT, CDR2 FQNNGV. V shed 5 bases and J 5 bases; nucleotides not matched to a gene: 5. CDR3 length: 14 residues. The CDR3 is CASSDRDRGNEQYF. The CDR3 DNA reads as TGTGCCAGCAGCGACCGGGACAGGGGGAACGAGCAGTACTTC.

The gene calls are TRBV5-1 and TRBJ2-3, with 11 bases lining up with TRBD2. The CDR3 has 16 amino acids. V lost 3 bases and J lost 6; bases outside the gene matches: 9. Germline values: CDR1 SGHRS, CDR2 YFSETQ. CDR3 residues: CASSSISGRALDTQYF. CDR3 bases: TGCGCCAGCAGCTCCATTAGCGGGAGGGCCCTGGATACGCAGTATTTT.

A word on this clonotype: A much larger clone differs by one base, so this may be a read error. The rearrangement links TRBV11-2 to TRBJ1-1, with D hard to call. The CDR3 is made up of 15 amino acids. Germline assignment: CDR1 SGHAT and CDR2 FQNNGV. CDR3 region: CVSSLVPAMTAEAFF. CDR3 in DNA: TGTGTCAGCAGCTTGGTTCCGGCGATGACCGCTGAAGCTTTCTTT.

This clonotype was found many times. The gene calls are TRBV5-1 and TRBJ2-1; no definite D call. Per the germline V gene, CDR1 is SGHRS and CDR2 is YFSETQ. The CDR3 is made up of 17 amino acids. The ends were cut back, 0 bases at V and 2 bases at J, with 15 bases in the middle. CDR3 bases: TGCGCCAGCAGCTTGGTCCCCACCGGCAGCACCTACAATGAGCAGTTCTTC. It yields the protein CASSLVPTGSTYNEQFF.